These T cell receptor beta chains were read from a single sample in a study of blood T cell repertoires in COVID-19. Sequenced by immunoSEQ multiplex PCR; TCRdb stores in-frame clones only, minus some. Among tens of thousands of clones, roughly 84% were seen once, and the ten largest hold more than 15%. Sequencing input: peripheral blood. The origin of the receptors is a human donor with active COVID-19. The donor label of this sample is uncertain. CDR3s include the opening cysteine and the closing phenylalanine or tryptophan.

V gene	J gene	CDR3 protein
TRBV7-3	TRBJ1-6	CASSRKPGHWEGAPLHF
TRBV3-1/TRBV3-2	TRBJ1-2	CASSQDPDRVHGYTF
TRBV9	TRBJ2-1	CASSSSRDRASNEQFF
TRBV19	TRBJ2-1	CASRQGTNEQFF
TRBV19	TRBJ2-2	CASNSGLTNTGELFF
TRBV4-2	TRBJ2-5	CASSRDYRETQYF
TRBV21-1	TRBJ2-7	CASSKGGRASSYEQYF
TRBV6-5	TRBJ2-2	CASRLTGTGAGELFF
TRBV19	TRBJ1-3	CASTGKYGGTSGNTIYF
TRBV6-6	TRBJ2-5	CASSYLSRQETQYF
TRBV4-3	TRBJ2-3	CASSQDYFTDTQYF
TRBV7-2	TRBJ2-3	CASSLVSDTQYF
TRBV24-1	TRBJ2-1	CATSEPDRGIVDEQFF
TRBV2	TRBJ2-7	CASSRAYEQYF
TRBV4-3	TRBJ2-6	CASSQEWQRVFSGANVLTF
TRBV5-1	TRBJ2-1	CASSLPGTSEEQFF
TRBV19	TRBJ1-6	CASSIGREIYNSPLHF
TRBV6-4	TRBJ1-6	CASKETAGQGNSPLHF
TRBV20-1	TRBJ2-7	CSAQSGFEQYF
TRBV18	TRBJ1-1	CASSPWDMNTEAFF
TRBV9	TRBJ2-2	CASSQRQLSTGELFF
TRBV5-1	TRBJ2-3	CASLQGDTDTQYF
TRBV19	TRBJ1-5	CASSYVGGYQPQHF
TRBV18	TRBJ2-1	CASSPMAAYNEQFF
TRBV9	TRBJ2-5	CASSVVGTNCYAQETQYF
TRBV7-9	TRBJ2-7	CASSLAVRTYEQYF
TRBV6-5	TRBJ1-2	CASSYEVNYGYTF
TRBV5-1	TRBJ1-1	CASSAGVAEAFF
TRBV11-2	TRBJ2-1	CASSSLRFYNEQFF
TRBV25-1	TRBJ2-3	CASSDNSNTDTQYF
TRBV7-6	TRBJ2-1	CASSLVPGQGGNEQFF
TRBV9	TRBJ2-5	CASSVVVGRGETQYF
TRBV27	TRBJ1-2	CASSSPRGNHYGYTF
TRBV2	TRBJ2-2	CASSEAGQENTGELFF
TRBV7-2	TRBJ2-7	CASSAGQAWGEQYF
TRBV14	TRBJ1-1	CASSAGGLTGMNTEAFF
TRBV9	TRBJ2-5	CASSVGRSGGAGETQYF
TRBV7-8	TRBJ2-3	CASSLALLAGGYDTQYF
TRBV7-3	TRBJ2-2	CASSASSVGELFF
TRBV5-4	TRBJ1-1	CASSRGHTLEAFF
TRBV7-2	TRBJ2-1	CASSLGFYEQFF
TRBV5-4	TRBJ2-1	CASSHRGDSYNEQFF
TRBV19	TRBJ2-1	CASSRTGTSGYNEQFF
TRBV3-1/TRBV3-2	TRBJ2-3	CAAGGGTDTQYF